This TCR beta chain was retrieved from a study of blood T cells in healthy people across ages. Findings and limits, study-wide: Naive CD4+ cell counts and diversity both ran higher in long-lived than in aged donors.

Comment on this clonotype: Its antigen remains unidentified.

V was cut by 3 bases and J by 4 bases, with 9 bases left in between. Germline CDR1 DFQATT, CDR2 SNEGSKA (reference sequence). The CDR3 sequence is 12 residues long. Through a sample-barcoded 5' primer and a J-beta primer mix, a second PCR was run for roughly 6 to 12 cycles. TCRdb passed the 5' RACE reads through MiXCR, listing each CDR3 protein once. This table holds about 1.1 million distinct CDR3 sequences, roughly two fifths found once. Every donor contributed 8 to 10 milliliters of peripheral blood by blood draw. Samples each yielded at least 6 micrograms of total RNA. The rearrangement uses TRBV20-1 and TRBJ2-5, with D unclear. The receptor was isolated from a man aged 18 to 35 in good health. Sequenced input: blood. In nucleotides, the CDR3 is TGCAGTGCTAGTTGGAGTGCAGAGACCCAGTACTTC. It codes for CSASWSAETQYF.